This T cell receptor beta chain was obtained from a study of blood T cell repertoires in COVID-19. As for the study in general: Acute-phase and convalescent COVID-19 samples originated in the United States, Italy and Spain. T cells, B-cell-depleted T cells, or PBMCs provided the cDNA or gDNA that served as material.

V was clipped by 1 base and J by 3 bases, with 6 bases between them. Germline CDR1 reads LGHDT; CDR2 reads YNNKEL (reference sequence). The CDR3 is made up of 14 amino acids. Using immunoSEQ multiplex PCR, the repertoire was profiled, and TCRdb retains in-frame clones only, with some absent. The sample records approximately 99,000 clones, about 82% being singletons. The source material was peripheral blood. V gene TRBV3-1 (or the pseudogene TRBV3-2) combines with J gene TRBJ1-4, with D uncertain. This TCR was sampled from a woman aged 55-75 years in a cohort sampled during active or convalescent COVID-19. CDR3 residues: CASSQVQSNEKLFF. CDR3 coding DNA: TGTGCCAGCAGCCAAGTCCAGTCTAATGAAAAACTGTTTTTT.